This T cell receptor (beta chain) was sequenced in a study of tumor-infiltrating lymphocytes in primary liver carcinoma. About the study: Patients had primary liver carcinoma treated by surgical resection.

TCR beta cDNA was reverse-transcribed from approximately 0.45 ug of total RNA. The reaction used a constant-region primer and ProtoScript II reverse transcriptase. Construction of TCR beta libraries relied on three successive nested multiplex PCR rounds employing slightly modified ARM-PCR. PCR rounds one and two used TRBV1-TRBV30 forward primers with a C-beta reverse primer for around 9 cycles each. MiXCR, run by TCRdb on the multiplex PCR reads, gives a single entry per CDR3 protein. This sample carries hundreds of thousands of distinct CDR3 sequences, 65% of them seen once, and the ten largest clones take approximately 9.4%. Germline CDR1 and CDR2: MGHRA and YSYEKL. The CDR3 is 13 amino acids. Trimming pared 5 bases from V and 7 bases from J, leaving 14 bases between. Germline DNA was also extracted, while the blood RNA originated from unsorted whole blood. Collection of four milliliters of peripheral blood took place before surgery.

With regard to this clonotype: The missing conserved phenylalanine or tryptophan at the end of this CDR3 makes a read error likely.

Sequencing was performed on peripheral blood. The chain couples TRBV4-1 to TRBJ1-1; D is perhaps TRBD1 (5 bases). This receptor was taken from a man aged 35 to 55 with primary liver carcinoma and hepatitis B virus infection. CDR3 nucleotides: TGCGCCAGCAGCAGGGACTTAGGGGTTGAAGCTTTCCTT. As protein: CASSRDLGVEAFL.